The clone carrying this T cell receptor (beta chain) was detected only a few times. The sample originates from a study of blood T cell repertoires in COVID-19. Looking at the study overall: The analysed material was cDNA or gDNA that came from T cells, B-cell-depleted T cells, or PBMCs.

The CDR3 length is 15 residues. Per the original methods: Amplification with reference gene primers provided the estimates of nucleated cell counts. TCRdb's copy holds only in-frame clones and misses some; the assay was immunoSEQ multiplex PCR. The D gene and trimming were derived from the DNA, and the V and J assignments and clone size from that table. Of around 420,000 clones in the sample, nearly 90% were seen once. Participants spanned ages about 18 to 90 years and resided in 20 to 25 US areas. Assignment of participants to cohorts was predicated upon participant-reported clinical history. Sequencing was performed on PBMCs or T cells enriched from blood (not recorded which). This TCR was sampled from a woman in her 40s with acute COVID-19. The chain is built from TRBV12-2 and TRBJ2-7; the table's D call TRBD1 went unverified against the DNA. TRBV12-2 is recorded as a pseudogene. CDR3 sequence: CASRWNIDRVHEQYF. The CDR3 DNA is TGTGCAAGTCGCTGGAACATCGACAGGGTCCACGAGCAGTACTTC.